These 13 T cell receptor beta chains came from one sample sequenced in a study of blood T cell repertoires in COVID-19. Using immunoSEQ multiplex PCR, the repertoire was profiled, and TCRdb retains in-frame clones only, with some absent. The sample yields approximately 460,000 clones, nearly 90% seen once. Input material: peripheral blood. These receptors were taken from a young man with COVID-19, enrolled during active disease.

This clone was found once. The V call is TRBV27, the J call TRBJ2-3; 16 bases line up with TRBD2. The CDR3 contains 17 residues. After removal of 4 bases from V and 5 bases from J, the junction contained 6 bases not matched to a gene. Per germline, CDR1 MNHEY and CDR2 SMNVEV (reference sequence). CDR3 coding DNA: TGTGCCAGCAGTTCGGGGACTAGCGGGAGGGTCCAAGATACGCAGTATTTT. This sequence encodes CASSSGTSGRVQDTQYF.

The chain joins TRBV7-2 to TRBJ2-7, with TRBD2 as a possible D gene (6 bases). The CDR3 loop spans 17 amino acids. Between the trimmed V and J ends, which lost 4 bases and 6 bases, there was a span of 25 bases. Per germline, CDR1 SGHTA and CDR2 FQGNSA. CDR3 nucleotide sequence: TGTGCCAGCAGCTCCGCGCGCGGGACCACGCCCTTCCCCGAGCAGTACTTC. It encodes CASSSARGTTPFPEQYF.

This clone is a singleton in its sample. The CDR3 region has the DNA TGCAGCGTTGTACTAGCGGGGGGGCCCTACTACGAGCAGTACTTC. Protein: CSVVLAGGPYYEQYF. The V gene is TRBV29-1, the J gene TRBJ2-7; 13 positions match TRBD2. Germline V gives CDR1 SQVTM, CDR2 ANQGSEA. This CDR3 is built from 15 residues. V lost 4 bases and J lost 3; bases outside the gene matches: 6.

The rearrangement links TRBV15 to TRBJ2-2; D remains ambiguous. Looked up from germline, CDR1 is LNHNV and CDR2 is YYDKDF (reference sequence). The CDR3 has 15 amino acids. The V end lost 1 base, the J end lost 1 base, and 7 bases lay between the germline ends. CDR3 nucleotides: TGTGCCACCAGCAGAGCGCGCCGGAACACCGGGGAGCTGTTTTTT. Translating it yields CATSRARRNTGELFF.

The chain has TRBV7-3 and TRBJ1-1; D is undetermined. V was shortened by 0 bases and J by 4 bases, with 9 bases between the two germline ends. Looked up from germline, CDR1 is SGHTA and CDR2 is FQGTGA. This CDR3 is built from 14 residues. CDR3 bases: TGTGCCAGCAGCTTAACTCCCGGGGTCACTGAAGCTTTCTTT. This sequence encodes CASSLTPGVTEAFF.

The rearrangement links TRBV27 to TRBJ2-1; TRBD2 aligns across 12 bases. V trimming: 3 bases; J trimming: 5 bases; junction bases outside the gene matches: 8. Looked up from germline, CDR1 is MNHEY and CDR2 is SMNVEV (reference sequence). CDR3 length: 17 residues. CDR3 sequence (DNA): TGTGCCAGCAGTTTGCGTCTGACTAGCGGGAGTCACAATGAGCAGTTCTTC. It codes for CASSLRLTSGSHNEQFF.

The rearrangement links TRBV19 to TRBJ2-3, with D unclear. V lost 3 bases and J 4 bases, leaving 14 bases between the germline ends. The V gene's germline CDR1 is LNHDA and CDR2 SQIVND (reference sequence). The CDR3 sequence is 15 residues long. The CDR3: CASSIGFLQADTQYF. CDR3 coding DNA: TGTGCCAGTAGTATCGGCTTCCTCCAGGCAGATACGCAGTATTTT. The full variable domain, completed using reference TRBV19 and TRBJ2-3, is DGGITQSPKYLFRKEGQNVTLSCEQNLNHDAMYWYRQDPGQGLRLIYYSQIVNDFQKGDIAEGYSVSREKKESFPLTVTSAQKNPTAFYLCASSIGFLQADTQYFGPGTRLTVL.

The V gene is TRBV5-4, the J gene TRBJ2-7; 10 positions match TRBD2. Trimming took 0 bases from V and 4 from J; bases not matched to a gene: 1. CDR1 is SGHNT, CDR2 YYREEE, per germline (reference sequence). The CDR3 is 14 residues long. DNA for the CDR3: TGTGCCAGCAGCTTGGGGACTAGCGGTTACGAGCAGTACTTC. As protein: CASSLGTSGYEQYF.

V usage is TRBV6-6 and J usage is TRBJ1-1; TRBD1 might be the D (6 bases). Trimming took 2 bases from V and 2 from J, leaving 9 bases between them. Germline CDR1 MNHNY, CDR2 SVGAGI (reference sequence). The CDR3 sequence is 14 residues long. In DNA, the CDR3 is TGTGCCAGCAGTTACCTTGGGACAAACACTGAAGCTTTCTTT. This encodes CASSYLGTNTEAFF.

The rearrangement uses TRBV6-4 and TRBJ2-7, with 8 bases identical to TRBD2. V trimming: 3 bases; J trimming: 4 bases; junction bases outside the gene matches: 8. The germline gives CDR1 MRHNA, CDR2 SNTAGT. The CDR3 is 15 amino acids. The CDR3 loop reads CASSDVSGGAYEQYF. Written as DNA, the CDR3 is TGTGCCAGCAGTGATGTGTCGGGAGGGGCGTACGAGCAGTACTTC.

The rearrangement joins TRBV7-8 to TRBJ2-1, with TRBD1 as a possible D gene (6 bases). Trimming took 2 bases from V and 9 from J, leaving 14 bases between them. Germline CDR1 reads SGHVS; CDR2 reads FQNEAQ. The CDR3 runs 14 residues. DNA for the CDR3: TGTGCCAGCAGCTTACGACAGGTGGGTGGTGAGCAGTTCTTC. Its protein product is CASSLRQVGGEQFF.

The J gene is TRBJ2-3, the V gene TRBV3-1 (or the pseudogene TRBV3-2), with a weak D call TRBD1 (6 bases). Germline V CDR1 and CDR2: LGHDT, YNNKEL (reference sequence). Trimming left V 3 bases short and J 1 base short, with 20 bases between. The CDR3 totals 18 residues. CDR3 DNA: TGTGCCAGCAGCCAGGTTACAGGGCCGCTTTTCGGCACAGATACGCAGTATTTT. It codes for CASSQVTGPLFGTDTQYF.

This clone has just a few counts. The chain joins TRBV6-1 to TRBJ1-2; D unclear. The V end was cut by 1 base, the J end by 5 bases, with 11 bases between. The CDR3 spans 14 residues. CDR1 MNHNS and CDR2 SASEGT come from the germline V gene. CDR3: CASSEDTPPYGYTF. The CDR3 DNA follows: TGTGCCAGCAGTGAAGACACACCCCCATATGGCTACACCTTC.